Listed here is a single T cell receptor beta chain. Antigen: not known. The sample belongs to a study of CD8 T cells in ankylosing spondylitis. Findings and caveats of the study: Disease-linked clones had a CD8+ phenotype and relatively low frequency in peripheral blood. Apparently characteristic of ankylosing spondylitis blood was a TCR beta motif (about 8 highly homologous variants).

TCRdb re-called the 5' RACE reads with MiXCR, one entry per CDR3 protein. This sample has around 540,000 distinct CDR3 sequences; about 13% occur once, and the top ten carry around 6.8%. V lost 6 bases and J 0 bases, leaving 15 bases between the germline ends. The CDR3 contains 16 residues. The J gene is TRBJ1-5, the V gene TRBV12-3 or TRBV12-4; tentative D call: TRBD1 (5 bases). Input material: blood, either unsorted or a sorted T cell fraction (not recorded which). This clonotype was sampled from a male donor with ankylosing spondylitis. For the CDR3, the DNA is TGTGCCAGCAGCCCCTCTGGGGGGGATAGCAATCAGCCCCAGCATTTT. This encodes CASSPSGGDSNQPQHF.